What follows are 16 T cell receptor beta chains derived from one specimen sequenced in a study of blood T cell repertoires in COVID-19. Data came from immunoSEQ multiplex PCR; TCRdb stores just in-frame clones and leaves some out. The sample includes some 250,000 clones, approximately 84% of them seen just once. The source material was PBMCs or T cells enriched from blood (not recorded which). Receptors were obtained from a woman between 40 and 50 years old with acute COVID-19.

The sample holds one count of this clone. The chain links TRBV7-3 to TRBJ2-2; no clear D gene. CDR1 and CDR2 from the germline V gene are SGHTA and FQGTGA. The CDR3 is made up of 16 amino acids. V lost 4 bases and J lost 5, with 17 bases in between. This CDR3 is CASSSTSSPRTGELFF. The CDR3 coding sequence is TGTGCCAGCAGCTCAACCTCGAGTCCACGGACCGGGGAGCTGTTTTTT. Full variable domain (remainder filled in from reference TRBV7-3 and TRBJ2-2): GAGVSQTPSNKVTEKGKYVELRCDPISGHTALYWYRQSLGQGPEFLIYFQGTGAADDSGLPNDRFFAVRPEGSVSTLKIQRTERGDSAVYLCASSSTSSPRTGELFFGEGSRLTVL.

The chain carries TRBV6-5 and TRBJ2-7, with 7 bases aligning to TRBD1. Germline lookup yields CDR1 MNHEY and CDR2 SVGAGI. V lost 3 bases, J lost 3 bases, and 8 bases stayed unmatched. This CDR3 comprises 15 residues. CDR3 residues: CASSYTDRVDYEQYF. As DNA, the CDR3 is TGTGCCAGCAGTTATACCGACAGGGTCGACTACGAGCAGTACTTC.

CDR3 residues: CATSREGLQLNTF. The CDR3 DNA follows: TGTGCCACCAGCAGAGAAGGACTCCAATTGAACACCTTC. V and J are TRBV15 and TRBJ1-2, with D uncertain. V was trimmed by 0 bases and J by 12 bases, leaving 14 bases between them. Germline CDR1 is LNHNV and CDR2 is YYDKDF (reference sequence). CDR3 length equals 13 residues.

This clone was seen a single time. The chain links TRBV7-8 to TRBJ2-1; TRBD2 agrees at 15 bases. The junction had 15 bases not matched to a gene; V was cut back by 5 bases and J by 7 bases. This CDR3 is 19 amino acids long. The germline V gene encodes CDR1 SGHVS and CDR2 FQNEAQ. The CDR3 spells CASSQPGLAGGRLTNEQFF. The CDR3, as DNA: TGTGCCAGCAGCCAACCGGGACTAGCGGGAGGCCGTCTTACGAATGAGCAGTTCTTC.

The chain's CDR3 is CASSFSGGSGYGYTF. In nucleotides, the CDR3 is TGTGCCAGCAGCTTTTCGGGGGGGTCGGGATATGGCTACACCTTC. V is TRBV5-8 and J is TRBJ1-2; TRBD1 is a possible D gene (5 bases). V lost 2 bases, J lost 5 bases, and 16 bases lay in between. Germline loops: CDR1 SGHTS, CDR2 YDEGEE. This CDR3 is 15 amino acids long.

This clone has just one count. This chain uses TRBV7-2 with TRBJ2-2; 11 nucleotides match TRBD1. CDR1 is SGHTA and CDR2 is FQGNSA in the germline V gene. The CDR3 is 15 amino acids. J lost 5 bases, V lost 4 bases, and 3 bases had no gene match. The CDR3 bases are TGTGCCAGCAGCTCCGGACAGGGGGCGACCGGGGAGCTGTTTTTT. Translated, it gives CASSSGQGATGELFF.

The chain carries TRBV6-5 and TRBJ1-5, with D possibly matching TRBD1 (6 bases). The CDR3 is 14 residues long. Trimming shortened V by 5 bases and J by 4 bases, and 12 bases separated the two germline ends. The germline CDR1 and CDR2 sequences are MNHEY and SVGAGI. This CDR3 is CASSLTQGNQPQHF. The CDR3 DNA reads TGTGCCAGCAGTCTTACTCAGGGGAATCAGCCCCAGCATTTT.

J is TRBJ2-7 and V is TRBV5-6; TRBD1 matches at 7 bases. The CDR3 spans 15 residues. Germline CDR1 and CDR2: SGHDT and YYEEEE. V dropped 1 base and J dropped 2; count of bases not matched to a gene: 6. The chain's CDR3 is CASSLLTGEPYEQYF. The CDR3 bases are TGTGCCAGCAGCTTGCTAACAGGGGAACCCTACGAGCAGTACTTC.

This chain links TRBV6-5 with TRBJ2-1, with D possibly being TRBD2 (6 bases). V lost 10 bases to trimming and J lost 7 bases, with 14 bases between them. Germline V gives CDR1 MNHEY, CDR2 SVGAGI. The CDR3 has 12 amino acids. The CDR3, as DNA: TGTGCCACCAGCAAACGGGGGAATGAGCAGTTCTTC. Encoded protein: CATSKRGNEQFF.

Notes on this clone: An end of the junction does not agree with germline; a read error may underlie this. The chain joins TRBV29-1 to TRBJ2-1; 7 bases match TRBD2. Germline V CDR1 and CDR2: SQVTM, ANQGSEA. This CDR3 is built from 17 residues. The CDR3 DNA reads as TGCAGCGTCGAAGGGGATTGGGGGGGGAGCTCCTACAATGAGCAGTTCTTC. It encodes CSVEGDWGGSSYNEQFF.

The chain is built from TRBV19 and TRBJ2-7; possibly TRBD1 for D (5 bases). V dropped 1 base and J dropped 0 bases, with 10 bases sitting between them. Germline values: CDR1 LNHDA, CDR2 SQIVND (reference sequence). This CDR3 contains 15 residues. This CDR3 reads CASSIGGHNSYEQYF. The CDR3 DNA reads TGTGCCAGTAGTATAGGCGGACATAACTCCTACGAGCAGTACTTC.

This clone came up a few times. This chain links TRBV5-1 with TRBJ2-7, with a weak D call TRBD1 (6 bases). The CDR3 is 15 amino acids. Germline CDR1 SGHRS, CDR2 YFSETQ. With 3 bases removed from V and 3 bases from J, the gap between germline ends came to 16 bases. The CDR3 reads CASSSGQWAGYEQYF. CDR3 in DNA: TGCGCCAGCAGCTCCGGACAGTGGGCGGGCTACGAGCAGTACTTC.

This chain uses TRBV6-5 with TRBJ2-3; 9 bases match TRBD2. Germline CDR1 reads MNHEY; CDR2 reads SVGAGI. J was trimmed by 4 bases and V by 7 bases; bases with no gene match: 3. CDR3 length: 13 amino acids. The CDR3 DNA is TGTGCCAGCAAGATAGCGGGAGCAGATACGCAGTATTTT. Translation gives CASKIAGADTQYF.

The chain links TRBV7-8 to TRBJ1-5; D is uncertain. CDR3 length: 16 amino acids. The V gene lost 1 base and the J gene lost 0 bases, with 10 bases spanning the gap. The germline CDR1 and CDR2 sequences are SGHVS and FQNEAQ. The CDR3 loop is CASSLGRGYSNQPQHF. CDR3 in DNA: TGTGCCAGCAGCTTAGGGCGAGGATATAGCAATCAGCCCCAGCATTTT.

The chain has TRBV5-4 and TRBJ1-3; TRBD1 aligns across 8 bases. V trimming: 0 bases; J trimming: 1 base; junction bases outside the gene matches: 3. CDR1 SGHNT and CDR2 YYREEE come from the germline V gene (reference sequence). The CDR3 consists of 16 residues. CDR3 nucleotides: TGTGCCAGCAGCTTGGACCAGGGGGCGTCTGGAAACACCATATATTTT. Protein sequence: CASSLDQGASGNTIYF.

This clone was observed at least ten times. The chain recombines TRBV2 with TRBJ1-2; tentatively, D is TRBD1 (6 bases). The ends were cut back, 1 base at V and 1 base at J, with 10 bases in the middle. The CDR3 is 15 residues long. CDR1 SNHLY and CDR2 FYNNEI come from the germline V gene. The CDR3 loop reads CASSEDEDSNYGYTF. The CDR3 DNA reads TGTGCCAGCAGTGAAGATGAGGACAGTAACTATGGCTACACCTTC.